The present entry profiles one T cell receptor beta chain with its context. The sample comes from a study of technical replicates of blood from a handful of donors. Assay: immunoSEQ multiplex PCR; the TCRdb copy retains only in-frame clones and omits some. Seen here are about 63,000 clones, about 88% observed once, and the top ten hold approximately 5%. Looked up from germline, CDR1 is SGHVS and CDR2 is FQNEAQ. The CDR3 runs 15 residues. Trimming shortened V by 3 bases and J by 0 bases, and 9 bases separated the two germline ends. The V gene is TRBV7-8, the J gene TRBJ2-1, with no clear D. Sequenced: PBMCs. The sequence came from a human donor in good health. Some clones in this sample may be carry-over from other donors' samples. CDR3 bases: TGTGCCAGCAGCTTGGGCGTGAGCTCCTACAATGAGCAGTTCTTC. Translating it yields CASSLGVSSYNEQFF.